The text below deals with one TCR beta chain. The data are from a study of blood T cell repertoires in COVID-19. V was cut by 1 base and J by 2 bases, with 8 bases left in between. The CDR3 contains 14 residues. Germline CDR1 is SEHNR and CDR2 is FQNEAQ (reference sequence). This table comes from immunoSEQ multiplex PCR, and its TCRdb copy is limited to in-frame clones, with some not included. The sample shows approximately 90,000 clones, approximately 91% of them seen only once. Material for sequencing was peripheral blood. This sequence was found in a woman aged 70-85 years with acute or convalescent COVID-19. The J gene is TRBJ1-1, the V gene TRBV7-9; D gene uncertain. The DNA for the CDR3 is TGTGCCAGCAGCTTAGTTGGCAGTAACACTGAAGCTTTCTTT. The encoded protein is CASSLVGSNTEAFF.